This record concerns one TCR beta chain sequence. The target of this receptor is not known. Per-base qualities were not stored, and no clone one base away is much larger. The germline V gene (reference sequence) provides CDR1 MNHEY and CDR2 SMNVEV. Taken from cysteine to phenylalanine, the CDR3 has 16 residues. The retained sequence is limited to the CDR3, 48 bases, with the frame set at the first base. V is pruned by 5 bases and J by 4 bases, leaving 10 bases of the junction without a gene match. Libraries came from the immunoSEQ multiplex PCR assay. Drawn from immuneACCESS, this table holds only the in-frame rearrangements with V and J called that TCRdb kept. Clones are partly lost; checked studies trace under half to an unresolved V gene and leave the rest unexplained. The sample table holds tens of thousands of clones, of which more than 90% were seen once. 0.39% of the sample is in the top ten clones.

This entry is derived from a study of technical replicates of blood from a handful of donors (dated by TCRdb to the late 2010s). The specimen was T cells isolated from PBMCs. The clonotype comes from a human donor in good health. Some clones in this sample may be carry-over from other donors' samples. The chain is encoded by TRBV27 joined to TRBJ2-2, and 7 junctional nucleotides match TRBD1. The DNA is TGTGCCAGCAGTGGACCGACAGGGTGGGTCACCGGGGAGCTGTTTTTT. Its translation reads: CASSGPTGWVTGELFF.